These 19 T cell receptor beta chains were sequenced from one sample in a study of cytomegalovirus exposure and HLA in healthy donors (dated by TCRdb to the late 2010s). Library preparation used the immunoSEQ multiplex PCR assay. For the multiplex PCR, a mixture combining 60 forward primers for TCR Vbeta segments and 13 reverse primers for TCR Jbeta segments was used. Held by TCRdb, this immuneACCESS table contains in-frame sequences only and omits some clones. Under half of the omission traces to an unresolved V gene where checked; the cause of the rest is unknown. The sample yields 200,000 to 250,000 clones; around 85% were counted once. About 1.8% of the sample lies in the top ten. The sequenced sample consisted of PBMCs. The receptors come from a man aged 50-59 years in good health and CMV-seronegative.

The rearrangement uses TRBV10-3 and TRBJ2-7; no clear D gene. The ends were cut back, 3 bases at V and 1 base at J, with 16 bases in the middle. CDR1 ENHRY and CDR2 SYGVKD come from the germline V gene. The CDR3 is made up of 16 amino acids. This chain's CDR3 is CAISDGSSKRSYEQYF. The CDR3 DNA reads TGTGCCATCAGTGACGGTTCGAGCAAGAGGTCCTACGAGCAGTACTTC.

This rearrangement joins TRBV7-9 to TRBJ2-2; TRBD1 agrees at 7 bases. This CDR3 has 19 residues. The V segment lost 1 base and the J segment 1 base; nucleotides outside the gene matches: 12. Per the germline V gene, CDR1 is SEHNR and CDR2 is FQNEAQ (reference sequence). The CDR3 here is CASSLVSLRGKENTGELFF. Written as DNA, the CDR3 is TGTGCCAGCAGCTTAGTTTCCCTCAGGGGGAAAGAGAACACCGGGGAGCTGTTTTTT.

The chain employs TRBV5-1 and TRBJ1-1; TRBD1 is a possible D gene (5 bases). V lost 5 bases to trimming and J lost 6 bases, with 14 bases between them. This CDR3 comprises 13 residues. CDR1 SGHRS and CDR2 YFSETQ come from the germline V gene. This CDR3 is CASSRGEVAEAFF. In DNA form, the CDR3 reads TGCGCCAGCAGTCGGGGGGAGGTGGCTGAAGCTTTCTTT.

This clone was seen only a few times. This rearrangement joins TRBV2 to TRBJ2-4; D is unresolved. This CDR3 is built from 11 residues. V dropped 6 bases and J dropped 8 bases, with 8 bases sitting between them. Germline V gene data show CDR1 as SNHLY and CDR2 as FYNNEI. The CDR3 DNA sequence: TGTGCCAGCAGCCTTTCCGACATTCAGTACTTC. Protein: CASSLSDIQYF.

This chain joins TRBV9 and TRBJ1-1, with 10 bases identical to TRBD1. Trimming took 4 bases from V and 3 from J; bases not matched to a gene: 18. CDR3 length: 19 amino acids. CDR1 and CDR2 from the germline V gene are SGDLS and YYNGEE. In DNA, the CDR3 is TGTGCCAGCAGCCCCAGGGAAGTTGGGACAGGGGTGGAGGACACTGAAGCTTTCTTT. This encodes CASSPREVGTGVEDTEAFF.

The genes are TRBV29-1 and TRBJ2-5; TRBD1 might be the D (6 bases). The J call may be faulty, since TRBJ2-7 better matches the DNA end. CDR1 is SQVTM, CDR2 ANQGSEA, per germline. The CDR3 consists of 14 residues. CDR3 nucleotide sequence: TGCAGCGAAAAAACAGGGAAAGGAAGCTACGAGCAGTACTTC. Translating it yields CSEKTGKGSYEQYF.

CDR3 in amino acids: CAWRQPDRVYYNEQFF. CDR3 coding DNA: TGTGCCTGGAGACAACCCGATCGGGTGTACTACAATGAGCAGTTCTTC. V is TRBV30 and J is TRBJ2-1; D gene unclear. The ends were cut back, 3 bases at V and 3 bases at J, with 18 bases in the middle. The CDR3 spans 16 residues. Germline assignment: CDR1 GTSNPN and CDR2 SVGIG (reference sequence).

The chain is built from TRBV27 and TRBJ2-2; 14 bases agree with TRBD2. The V and J ends lost 7 bases and 4 bases, in that order; junction bases with no gene match: 17. Germline lookup yields CDR1 MNHEY and CDR2 SMNVEV (reference sequence). CDR3 size: 20 residues. CDR3 DNA: TGTGCCAGCATTTCCACTAACCGAGGGACTAGCGGGAGAACCACCGGGGAGCTGTTTTTT. This translates into CASISTNRGTSGRTTGELFF.

V is TRBV27 and J is TRBJ1-5, with D hard to call. The CDR3 runs to 13 residues. V was trimmed by 2 bases and J by 7 bases, leaving 9 bases between them. Germline CDR1 and CDR2: MNHEY and SMNVEV (reference sequence). This CDR3 is CASSLQGSQPQHF. In nucleotides, the CDR3 is TGTGCCAGCAGTTTACAAGGGAGCCAGCCCCAGCATTTT.

V gene TRBV5-1 combines with J gene TRBJ2-3; weak D call: TRBD2 (6 bases). This CDR3 contains 14 residues. With 0 bases removed from V and 4 bases from J, the gap between germline ends came to 9 bases. Germline loops: CDR1 SGHRS, CDR2 YFSETQ. CDR3 sequence reads: CASSLVAGSDTQYF. CDR3 in DNA: TGCGCCAGCAGCTTGGTGGCGGGATCAGATACGCAGTATTTT.

CDR3 in amino acids: CASRGTGGSYEQYF. As DNA, the CDR3 is TGTGCCAGCAGGGGGACAGGGGGCTCCTACGAGCAGTACTTC. The rearrangement joins TRBV2 to TRBJ2-7; 11 nucleotides match TRBD1. J was trimmed by 0 bases and V by 6 bases; bases with no gene match: 1. The CDR3 is made up of 14 amino acids. Germline V gene lookup returns CDR1 SNHLY and CDR2 FYNNEI. Together with reference TRBV2 and TRBJ2-7, the CDR3 gives the full variable domain: EPEVTQTPSHQVTQMGQEVILRCVPISNHLYFYWYRQILGQKVEFLVSFYNNEISEKSEIFDDQFSVERPDGSNFTLKIRSTKLEDSAMYFCASRGTGGSYEQYFGPGTRLTVT.

V is TRBV19 and J is TRBJ2-7; tentatively, D is TRBD2 (7 bases). Germline CDR1 is LNHDA and CDR2 is SQIVND (reference sequence). The CDR3 is made up of 11 amino acids. Deletions cut 8 bases from V and 6 bases from J, with 11 bases between. CDR3 bases: TGTGCCAGTCGGGGGGCGGTCGAGCAGTACTTC. Encoded protein: CASRGAVEQYF.

The chain joins TRBV5-1 to TRBJ2-1, with TRBD2 matching 11 bases. The germline V gene has CDR1 SGHRS and CDR2 YFSETQ. The V and J ends lost 0 bases and 6 bases, in that order; junction bases with no gene match: 2. This CDR3 region has 15 residues. The CDR3 sequence is CASSLALAGGNEQFF. The CDR3 bases are TGCGCCAGCAGCTTGGCCCTAGCGGGGGGCAATGAGCAGTTCTTC.

The rearrangement links TRBV5-5 to TRBJ2-1, with D possibly being TRBD2 (6 bases). CDR1 is SGHKS and CDR2 is YYEKEE in the germline V gene (reference sequence). V lost 2 bases and J lost 1, with 16 bases in between. CDR3 length: 17 amino acids. The CDR3 coding sequence is TGTGCCAGCAGCTTTGACGACAAGGGAGGTTCCTACAATGAGCAGTTCTTC. This translates into CASSFDDKGGSYNEQFF.

The chain carries TRBV27 and TRBJ2-7; 7 nucleotides line up with TRBD1. Trimming at V came to 6 bases and at J to 4 bases, leaving 9 bases not matched to a gene. The CDR3 length is 14 residues. The germline gives CDR1 MNHEY, CDR2 SMNVEV (reference sequence). In nucleotides, the CDR3 is TGTGCCAGCAGCGCTCCGGGACAGCGTTACGAGCAGTACTTC. This translates into CASSAPGQRYEQYF.

In its sample, this clone was seen a few times. The genes are TRBV7-8 and TRBJ2-7; D is undetermined. The germline V and J ends were trimmed by 5 bases and 6 bases, with 20 bases remaining between them. The CDR3 is made up of 15 amino acids. Germline V lookup: CDR1 SGHVS, CDR2 FQNEAQ. The CDR3 protein is CASSATVVDGREQYF. DNA of the CDR3: TGTGCCAGCAGCGCTACAGTCGTTGATGGTCGCGAGCAGTACTTC.

The chain employs TRBV7-8 and TRBJ2-1; TRBD2 is a possible D gene (7 bases). V was shortened by 5 bases and J by 15 bases, with 17 bases between the two germline ends. The CDR3 covers 12 residues. Germline V lookup: CDR1 SGHVS, CDR2 FQNEAQ. CDR3 coding DNA: TGTGCCAGCAGCCGCGCGGGGGCCTTGCCGTTCTTC. Protein sequence: CASSRAGALPFF.

The V call is TRBV27, the J call TRBJ2-5, with 16 bases matching TRBD2. The assigned J gene may be wrong: the sequence end matches TRBJ2-7 better. Germline CDR1 MNHEY, CDR2 SMNVEV (reference sequence). The CDR3 loop spans 19 amino acids. The CDR3 loop reads CASSLGTSGRARGSYEQYF. CDR3 bases: TGTGCCAGCAGTTTAGGGACTAGCGGGAGGGCCCGGGGCTCCTACGAGCAGTACTTC.

This chain uses TRBV5-5 with TRBJ2-7; TRBD1 matches 8 bases. Germline loops: CDR1 SGHKS, CDR2 YYEKEE (reference sequence). The length of the CDR3 is 16 residues. V gave up 4 bases and J gave up 0 bases; unmatched junction bases: 9. The CDR3 here is CASSQTGQGPSYEQYF. The DNA for the CDR3 is TGTGCCAGCAGCCAGACCGGACAGGGACCCTCCTACGAGCAGTACTTC.